Below are 5 T cell receptor beta chains sequenced from a single sample in a study of blood T cells in healthy people across ages. The authors ran a second PCR of 7 to 11 cycles using a sample-barcoded 5' primer and a J-beta primer mix. TCRdb passed the 5' RACE reads through MiXCR, listing each CDR3 protein once. Here the sample spans roughly 1.7 million distinct CDR3 sequences, around 35% being singletons. Sequenced material: blood. Every receptor here comes from a woman in her 30s in good health.

V is TRBV5-8 and J is TRBJ2-1; 7 bases map to TRBD2. V shed 4 bases and J 6 bases; nucleotides not matched to a gene: 10. Germline V gives CDR1 SGHTS, CDR2 YDEGEE. The CDR3 totals 15 residues. CDR3 region: CASSLRTSSFNEQFF. The CDR3 DNA reads as TGTGCCAGCAGCCTCCGGACTAGTTCGTTCAATGAGCAGTTCTTC. Together with reference TRBV5-8 and TRBJ2-1, the CDR3 gives the full variable domain: EAGVTQSPTHLIKTRGQQATLRCSPISGHTSVYWYQQALGLGLQFLLWYDEGEERNRGNFPPRFSGRQFPNYSSELNVNALELEDSALYLCASSLRTSSFNEQFFGPGTRLTVL.

The V call is TRBV10-3, the J call TRBJ2-7; TRBD2 matches 7 bases. The CDR3 length is 13 residues. Losses at the gene ends were 4 bases for V and 6 bases for J; bases not matched to a gene: 6. CDR1 is ENHRY, CDR2 SYGVKD, per germline. CDR3 nucleotides: TGTGCCATCAGTGGATCGGGAGGTGGCGAGCAGTACTTC. Protein product: CAISGSGGGEQYF.

This clonotype showed up many times. The rearrangement links TRBV6-6 to TRBJ2-1; D is undetermined. V was cut by 1 base and J by 7 bases, with 8 bases left in between. Germline V lookup: CDR1 MNHNY, CDR2 SVGAGI (reference sequence). The CDR3 is 13 amino acids. The CDR3 region is CASSYFPPNEQFF. DNA of the CDR3: TGTGCCAGCAGTTACTTCCCCCCAAATGAGCAGTTCTTC.

The gene calls are TRBV4-1 and TRBJ1-2; D unresolved. The length of the CDR3 is 14 residues. V was clipped by 4 bases and J by 7 bases, with 16 bases between them. CDR1 MGHRA and CDR2 YSYEKL come from the germline V gene. CDR3: CASSRIGIATGYTF. The CDR3 nucleotides read TGCGCCAGCAGCCGGATTGGGATAGCGACTGGCTACACCTTC.

This clonotype was picked up many times. J is TRBJ2-3 and V is TRBV4-1; 8 bases match TRBD2. The CDR3 covers 15 residues. Germline trimming cut 1 base from V and 5 bases from J; bases unmatched to any gene: 5. Germline V gene lookup returns CDR1 MGHRA and CDR2 YSYEKL. The CDR3 protein is CASSQGAGGLDTQYF. The DNA for the CDR3 is TGCGCCAGCAGCCAAGGCGCGGGAGGATTAGATACGCAGTATTTT.